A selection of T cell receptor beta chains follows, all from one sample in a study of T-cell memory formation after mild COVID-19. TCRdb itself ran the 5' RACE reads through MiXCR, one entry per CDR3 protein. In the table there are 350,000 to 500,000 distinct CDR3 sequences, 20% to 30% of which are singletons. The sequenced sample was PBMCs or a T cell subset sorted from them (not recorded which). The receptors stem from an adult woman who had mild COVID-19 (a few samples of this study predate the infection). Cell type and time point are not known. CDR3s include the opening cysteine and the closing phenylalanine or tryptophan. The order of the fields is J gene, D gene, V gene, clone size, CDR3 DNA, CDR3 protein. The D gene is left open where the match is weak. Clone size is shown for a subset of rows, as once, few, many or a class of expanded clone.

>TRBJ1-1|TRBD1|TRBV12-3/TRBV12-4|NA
TGTGCCAGCAGCCTTAGGACAGGGGGAAAGACTGAAGCTTTCTTT
CASSLRTGGKTEAFF
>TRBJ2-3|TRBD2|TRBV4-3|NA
TGCGCCAGCAGCCAAGGCGTAGCGGGGGTGGATACGCAGTATTTT
CASSQGVAGVDTQYF
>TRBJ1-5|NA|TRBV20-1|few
TGCAGTGCTTCTGTACCCGGCCCCAATCAGCCCCAGCATTTT
CSASVPGPNQPQHF
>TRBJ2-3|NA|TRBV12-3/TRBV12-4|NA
TGTGCCAGCAGTTTGTGGGGGCACGGTGGAGATACGCAGTATTTT
CASSLWGHGGDTQYF
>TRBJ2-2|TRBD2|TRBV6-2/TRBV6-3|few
TGTGCCAGCAGAAGATTCCTAGCGGGGGGGAACACCGGGGAGCTGTTTTTT
CASRRFLAGGNTGELFF
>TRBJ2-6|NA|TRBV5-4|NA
TGTGCCAGCAGCTTTGGGGTATCTGGGGCCAACGTCCTGACTTTC
CASSFGVSGANVLTF
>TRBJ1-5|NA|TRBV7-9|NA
TGTGCCAGCAGCCCAGCGGGGGGGGATCAGCCCCAGCATTTT
CASSPAGGDQPQHF
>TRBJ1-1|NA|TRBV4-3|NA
TGCGCCAGCAGCCAAGATGAACGTCTTGAAGCTTTCTTT
CASSQDERLEAFF
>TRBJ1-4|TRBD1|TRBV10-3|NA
TGTGCCATCAGAGCAGGGGGGGCAACTAATGAAAAACTGTTTTTT
CAIRAGGATNEKLFF
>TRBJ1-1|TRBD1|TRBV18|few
TGTGCCAGCTCACCTCCGGGGACAGGGATAACTGAAGCTTTCTTT
CASSPPGTGITEAFF
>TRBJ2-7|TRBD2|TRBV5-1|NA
TGCGCCAGCAGCTTACTAGCGGGTAAATACGAGCAGTACTTC
CASSLLAGKYEQYF
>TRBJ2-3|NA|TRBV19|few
TGTGCCAGTAGTTCTCGGCGGGGCACAGATACGCAGTATTTT
CASSSRRGTDTQYF
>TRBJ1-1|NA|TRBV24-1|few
TGTGCCACCAGGGGAAGGAACACTGAAGCTTTCTTT
CATRGRNTEAFF
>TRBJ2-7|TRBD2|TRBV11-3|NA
TGTGCCAGCAGCGGGAGGGACGGGTCCTACGAGCAGTACTTC
CASSGRDGSYEQYF
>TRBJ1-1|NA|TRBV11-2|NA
TGTGCCAGCAGCTTAGATACCTCCGCTGAAGCTTTCTTT
CASSLDTSAEAFF
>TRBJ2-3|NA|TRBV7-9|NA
TGTGCCAGCAGCGGTCCTCCCACCCGGGGTGATACGCAGTATTTT
CASSGPPTRGDTQYF